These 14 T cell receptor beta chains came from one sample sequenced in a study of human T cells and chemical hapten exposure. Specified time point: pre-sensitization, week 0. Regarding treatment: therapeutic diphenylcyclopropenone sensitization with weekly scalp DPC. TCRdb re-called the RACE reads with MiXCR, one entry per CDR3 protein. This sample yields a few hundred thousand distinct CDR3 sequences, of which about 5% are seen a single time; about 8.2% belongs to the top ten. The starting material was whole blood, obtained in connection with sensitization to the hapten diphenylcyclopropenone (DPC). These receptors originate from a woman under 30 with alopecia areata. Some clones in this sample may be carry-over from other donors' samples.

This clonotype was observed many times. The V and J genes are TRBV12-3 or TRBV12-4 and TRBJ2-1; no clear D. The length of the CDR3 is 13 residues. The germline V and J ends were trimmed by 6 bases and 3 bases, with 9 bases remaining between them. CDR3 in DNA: TGTGCCAGCAGCTCTAGACTCTACAATGAGCAGTTCTTC. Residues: CASSSRLYNEQFF.

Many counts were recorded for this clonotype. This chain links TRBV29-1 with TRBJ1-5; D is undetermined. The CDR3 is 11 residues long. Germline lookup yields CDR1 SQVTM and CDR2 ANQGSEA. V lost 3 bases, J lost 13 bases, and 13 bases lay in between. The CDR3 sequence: CSVDIRGEQHF. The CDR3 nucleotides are TGCAGCGTTGATATTAGAGGAGAACAGCATTTT.

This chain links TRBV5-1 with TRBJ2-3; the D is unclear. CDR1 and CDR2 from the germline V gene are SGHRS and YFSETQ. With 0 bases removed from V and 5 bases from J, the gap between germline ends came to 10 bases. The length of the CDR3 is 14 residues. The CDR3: CASSLEGFGDTQYF. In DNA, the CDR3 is TGCGCCAGCAGCTTGGAGGGTTTCGGAGATACGCAGTATTTT. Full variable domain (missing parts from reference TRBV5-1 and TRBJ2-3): KAGVTQTPRYLIKTRGQQVTLSCSPISGHRSVSWYQQTPGQGLQFLFEYFSETQRNKGNFPGRFSGRQFSNSRSEMNVSTLELGDSALYLCASSLEGFGDTQYFGPGTRLTVL.

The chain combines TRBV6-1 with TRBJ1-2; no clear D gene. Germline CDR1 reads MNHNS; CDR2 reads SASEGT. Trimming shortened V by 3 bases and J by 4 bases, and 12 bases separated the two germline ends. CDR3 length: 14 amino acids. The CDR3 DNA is TGTGCCAGCAGTGAGGCAGTCCCTCTCTATGGCTACACCTTC. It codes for CASSEAVPLYGYTF.

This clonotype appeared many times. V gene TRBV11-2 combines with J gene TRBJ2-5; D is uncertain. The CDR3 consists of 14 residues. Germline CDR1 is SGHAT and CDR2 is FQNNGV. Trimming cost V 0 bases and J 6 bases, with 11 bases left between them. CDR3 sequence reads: CASSLDRVGKTQYF. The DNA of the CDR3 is TGTGCCAGCAGCTTAGATAGGGTTGGAAAGACCCAGTACTTC.

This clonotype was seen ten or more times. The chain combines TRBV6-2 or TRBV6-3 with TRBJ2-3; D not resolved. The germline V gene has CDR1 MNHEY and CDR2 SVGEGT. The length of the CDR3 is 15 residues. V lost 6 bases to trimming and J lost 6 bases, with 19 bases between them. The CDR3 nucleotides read TGTGCCAGCAGACACCCCGTCTCCACTCATGATACGCAGTATTTT. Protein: CASRHPVSTHDTQYF.

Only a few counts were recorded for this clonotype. The CDR3 spells CASSPPGLGGVDTQYF. The CDR3 region has the DNA TGTGCCAGCAGCCCGCCGGGACTAGGGGGGGTGGATACGCAGTATTTT. The chain employs TRBV7-2 and TRBJ2-3, with 8 bases that match TRBD2. CDR3 size: 16 residues. The germline CDR1 and CDR2 sequences are SGHTA and FQGNSA. J lost 6 bases, V lost 5 bases, and 13 bases had no gene match.

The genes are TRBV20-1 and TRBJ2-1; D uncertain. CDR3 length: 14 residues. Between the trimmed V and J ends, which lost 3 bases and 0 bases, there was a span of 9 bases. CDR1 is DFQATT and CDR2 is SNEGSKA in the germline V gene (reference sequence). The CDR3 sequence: CSASRSSSYNEQFF. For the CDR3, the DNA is TGCAGTGCTAGTAGATCTAGCTCCTACAATGAGCAGTTCTTC.

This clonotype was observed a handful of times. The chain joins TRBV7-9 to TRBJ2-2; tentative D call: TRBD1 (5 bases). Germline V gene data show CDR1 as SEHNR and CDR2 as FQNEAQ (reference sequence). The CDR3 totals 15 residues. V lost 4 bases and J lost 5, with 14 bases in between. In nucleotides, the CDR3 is TGTGCCAGCAGCTCCCTTATGACAGTAACCGGGGAGCTGTTTTTT. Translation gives CASSSLMTVTGELFF.

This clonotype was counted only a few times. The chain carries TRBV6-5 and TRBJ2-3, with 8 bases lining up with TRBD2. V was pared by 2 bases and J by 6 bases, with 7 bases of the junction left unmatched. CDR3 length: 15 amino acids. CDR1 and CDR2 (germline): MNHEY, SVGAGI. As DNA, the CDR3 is TGTGCCAGCAGTTACGTACGGGGGGGCCGGGATACGCAGTATTTT. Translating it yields CASSYVRGGRDTQYF.

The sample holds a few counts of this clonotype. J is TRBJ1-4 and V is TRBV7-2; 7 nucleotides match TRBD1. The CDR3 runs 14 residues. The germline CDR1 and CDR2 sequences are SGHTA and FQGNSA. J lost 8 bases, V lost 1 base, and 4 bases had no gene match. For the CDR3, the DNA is TGTGCCAGCAGCTTAGAGACAGGGTACGAAAAACTGTTTTTT. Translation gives CASSLETGYEKLFF.

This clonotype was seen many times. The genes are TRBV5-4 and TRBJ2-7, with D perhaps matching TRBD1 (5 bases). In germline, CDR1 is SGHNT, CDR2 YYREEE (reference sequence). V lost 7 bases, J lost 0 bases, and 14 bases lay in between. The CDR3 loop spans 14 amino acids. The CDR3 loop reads CASPLDSRSYEQYF. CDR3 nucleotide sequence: TGTGCCAGCCCTCTCGACAGTCGCTCCTACGAGCAGTACTTC.

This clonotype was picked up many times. The CDR3 here is CAITGVLGDTQYF. CDR3 coding DNA: TGTGCCATCACAGGAGTGCTCGGAGATACGCAGTATTTT. This chain joins TRBV10-3 and TRBJ2-3; no definite D call. The CDR3 runs to 13 residues. The V gene's germline CDR1 is ENHRY and CDR2 SYGVKD. V was trimmed by 7 bases and J by 5 bases, leaving 13 bases between them.

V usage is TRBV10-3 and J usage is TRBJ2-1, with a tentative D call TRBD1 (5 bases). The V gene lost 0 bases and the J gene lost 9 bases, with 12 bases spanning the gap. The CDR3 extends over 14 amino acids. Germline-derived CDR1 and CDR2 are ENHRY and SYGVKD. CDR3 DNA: TGTGCCATCAGTGAGTCCCCAGGGTTCACTGAGCAGTTCTTC. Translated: CAISESPGFTEQFF.